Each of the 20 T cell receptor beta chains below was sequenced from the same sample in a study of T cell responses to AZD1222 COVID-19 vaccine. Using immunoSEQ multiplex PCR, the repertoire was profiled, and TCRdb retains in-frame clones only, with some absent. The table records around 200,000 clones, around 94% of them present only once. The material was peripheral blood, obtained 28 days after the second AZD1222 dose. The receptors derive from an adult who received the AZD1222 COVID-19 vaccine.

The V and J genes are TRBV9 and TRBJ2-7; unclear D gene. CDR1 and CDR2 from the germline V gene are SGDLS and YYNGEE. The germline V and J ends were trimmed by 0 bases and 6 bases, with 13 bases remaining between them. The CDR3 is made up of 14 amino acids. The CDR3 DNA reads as TGTGCCAGCAGCGTAGCCCCCGCTAGAGGCGAGCAGTACTTC. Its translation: CASSVAPARGEQYF.

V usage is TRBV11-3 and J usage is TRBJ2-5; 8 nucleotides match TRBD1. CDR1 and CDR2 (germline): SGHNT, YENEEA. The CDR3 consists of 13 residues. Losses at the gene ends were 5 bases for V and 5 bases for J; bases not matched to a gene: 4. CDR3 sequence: CASSPRQGETQYF. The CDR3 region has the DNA TGTGCCAGCAGCCCCCGACAGGGGGAGACCCAGTACTTC.

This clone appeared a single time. The CDR3 DNA follows: TGTGCCAGCTCACATACAAGGACTAGTCCCGGGGAGCTGTTTTTT. Its protein is CASSHTRTSPGELFF. The chain combines TRBV18 with TRBJ2-2; 7 bases are a match to TRBD2. Germline values: CDR1 KGHSH, CDR2 LQKENI. This CDR3 has 15 amino acids. V lost 4 bases to trimming and J lost 6 bases; unmatched junction nucleotides: 8.

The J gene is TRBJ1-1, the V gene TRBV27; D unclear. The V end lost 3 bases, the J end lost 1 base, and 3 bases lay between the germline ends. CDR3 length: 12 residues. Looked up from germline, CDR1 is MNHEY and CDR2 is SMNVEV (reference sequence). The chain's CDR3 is CASSFGNTEAFF. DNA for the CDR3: TGTGCCAGCAGTTTCGGGAACACTGAAGCTTTCTTT.

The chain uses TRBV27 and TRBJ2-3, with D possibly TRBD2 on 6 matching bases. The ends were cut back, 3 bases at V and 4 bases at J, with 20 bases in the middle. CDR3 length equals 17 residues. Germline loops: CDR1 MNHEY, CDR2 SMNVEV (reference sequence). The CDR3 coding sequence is TGTGCCAGCAGTTTTAGGGGCGGGACCCGAAGCGCAGATACGCAGTATTTT. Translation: CASSFRGGTRSADTQYF.

Here the CDR3 DNA reads TGTGCCAGCAGGACTACAGGAGACTCATATAATGAAAAACTGTTTTTT. It yields the protein CASRTTGDSYNEKLFF. This chain uses TRBV7-9 with TRBJ1-4, with a possible D match to TRBD1 (5 bases). CDR1 is SEHNR, CDR2 FQNEAQ, per germline (reference sequence). The V and J ends lost 6 bases and 4 bases respectively, with 18 bases between them. This CDR3 is 16 amino acids long.

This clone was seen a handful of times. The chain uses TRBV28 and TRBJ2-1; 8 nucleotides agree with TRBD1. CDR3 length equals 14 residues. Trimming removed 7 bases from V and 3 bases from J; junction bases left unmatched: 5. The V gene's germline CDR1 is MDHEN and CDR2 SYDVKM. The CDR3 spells CASTHRGVYNEQFF. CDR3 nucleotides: TGTGCCAGCACCCACAGGGGGGTCTACAATGAGCAGTTCTTC.

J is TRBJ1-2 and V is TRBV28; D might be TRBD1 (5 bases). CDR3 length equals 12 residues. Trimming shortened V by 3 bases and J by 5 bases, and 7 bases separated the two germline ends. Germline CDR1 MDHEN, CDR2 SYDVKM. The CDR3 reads CASSFSGYGYTF. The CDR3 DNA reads TGTGCCAGCAGTTTTTCAGGGTATGGCTACACCTTC.

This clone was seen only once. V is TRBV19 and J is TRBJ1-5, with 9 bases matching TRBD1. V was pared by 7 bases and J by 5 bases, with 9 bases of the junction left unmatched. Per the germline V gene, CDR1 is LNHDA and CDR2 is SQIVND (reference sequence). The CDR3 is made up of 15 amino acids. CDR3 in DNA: TGTGCCAGTACCCCGACAGGGGGTCCGCATCAGCCCCAGCATTTT. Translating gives CASTPTGGPHQPQHF.

The CDR3 loop is CASSQSIRRREVHGELFF. For the CDR3, the DNA is TGTGCCAGCAGCCAATCGATAAGGCGGCGGGAGGTTCACGGGGAGCTGTTTTTT. The gene calls are TRBV4-2 and TRBJ2-2; 8 bases are shared with TRBD2. The CDR3 contains 18 residues. Per the germline V gene, CDR1 is LGHNA and CDR2 is YNFKEQ. J gave up 7 bases and V 2 bases, and 15 bases lay outside the gene matches.

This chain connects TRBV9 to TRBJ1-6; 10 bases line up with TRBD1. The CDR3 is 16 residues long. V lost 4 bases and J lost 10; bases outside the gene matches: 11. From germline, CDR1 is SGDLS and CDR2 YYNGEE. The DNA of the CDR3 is TGTGCCAGCAGCTACTTGGGGGGACAGGGGTCCTCACCCCTCCACTTT. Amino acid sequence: CASSYLGGQGSSPLHF.

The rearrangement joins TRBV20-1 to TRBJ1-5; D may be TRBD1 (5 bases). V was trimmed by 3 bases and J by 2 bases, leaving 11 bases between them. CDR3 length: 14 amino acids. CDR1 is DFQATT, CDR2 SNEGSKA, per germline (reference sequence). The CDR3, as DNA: TGCAGTGCTAGTATGGGGGGACGCAATCAGCCCCAGCATTTT. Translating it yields CSASMGGRNQPQHF.

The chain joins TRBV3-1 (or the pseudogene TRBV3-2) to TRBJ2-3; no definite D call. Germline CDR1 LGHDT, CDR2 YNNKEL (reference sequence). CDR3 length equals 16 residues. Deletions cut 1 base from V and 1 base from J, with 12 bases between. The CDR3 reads CASSQAKSYGTDTQYF. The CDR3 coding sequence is TGTGCCAGCAGCCAAGCAAAGAGTTACGGCACAGATACGCAGTATTTT.

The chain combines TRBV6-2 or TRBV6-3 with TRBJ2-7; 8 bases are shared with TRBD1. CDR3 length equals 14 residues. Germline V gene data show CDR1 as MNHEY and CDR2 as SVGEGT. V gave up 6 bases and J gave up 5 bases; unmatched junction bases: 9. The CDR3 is CASSLDRVSHEQYF. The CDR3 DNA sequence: TGTGCCAGCAGCTTGGACAGGGTTTCACACGAGCAGTACTTC.

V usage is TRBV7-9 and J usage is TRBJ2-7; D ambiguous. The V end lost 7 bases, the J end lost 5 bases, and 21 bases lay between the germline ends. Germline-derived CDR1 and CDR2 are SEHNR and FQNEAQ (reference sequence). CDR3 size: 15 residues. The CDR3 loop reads CASTLELVGRDEQYF. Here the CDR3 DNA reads TGTGCCAGCACCCTTGAATTAGTCGGACGCGACGAGCAGTACTTC.

CDR3 residues: CASSTLTPEKEKLFF. CDR3 DNA sequence: TGTGCCAGCAGTACGCTGACCCCAGAAAAAGAAAAACTGTTTTTT. The chain combines TRBV27 with TRBJ1-4; D is undetermined. Trimming pared 5 bases from V and 8 bases from J, leaving 18 bases between. The germline CDR1 and CDR2 sequences are MNHEY and SMNVEV (reference sequence). The CDR3 is made up of 15 amino acids.

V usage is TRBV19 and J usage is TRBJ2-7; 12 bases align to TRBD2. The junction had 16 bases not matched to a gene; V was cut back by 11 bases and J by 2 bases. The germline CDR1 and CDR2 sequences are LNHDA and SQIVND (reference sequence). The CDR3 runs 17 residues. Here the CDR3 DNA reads TGTGCCTCGACCGGGACTAGCGGGTTACTAGGCCCCTACGAGCAGTACTTC. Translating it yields CASTGTSGLLGPYEQYF.

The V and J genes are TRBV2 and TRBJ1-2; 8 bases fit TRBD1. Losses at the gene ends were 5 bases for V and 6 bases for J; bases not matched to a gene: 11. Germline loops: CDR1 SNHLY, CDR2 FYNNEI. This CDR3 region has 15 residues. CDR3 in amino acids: CASSRPGGVLNGYTF. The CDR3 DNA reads TGTGCCAGCAGTCGACCAGGGGGCGTTTTGAATGGCTACACCTTC.

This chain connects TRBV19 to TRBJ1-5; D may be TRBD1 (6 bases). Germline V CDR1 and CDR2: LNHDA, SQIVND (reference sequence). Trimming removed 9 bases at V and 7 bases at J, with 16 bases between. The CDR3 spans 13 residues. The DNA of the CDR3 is TGTGCCAGCCGAATCGGGGGGCACCAGCCCCAGCATTTT. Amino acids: CASRIGGHQPQHF.

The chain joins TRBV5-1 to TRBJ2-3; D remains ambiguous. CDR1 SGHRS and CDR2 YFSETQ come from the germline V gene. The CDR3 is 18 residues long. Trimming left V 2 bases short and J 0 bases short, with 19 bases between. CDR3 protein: CASSLSRGVSLSTDTQYF. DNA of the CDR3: TGCGCCAGCAGCTTATCGCGCGGTGTTTCGCTTAGCACAGATACGCAGTATTTT.